This passage covers 19 T cell receptor beta chains from one sample sequenced in a study of Graves' ophthalmopathy and Graves' hyperthyroidism. For repertoire sequencing, the TCR beta CDR3 regions were amplified from RNA transcripts. The authors performed first-round RT-PCR with HTBI primers and then a second-round multiplex PCR. TCRdb processed the multiplex PCR reads anew with MiXCR; each CDR3 protein has one entry. The table records tens of thousands of distinct CDR3 sequences, roughly half of them present only once. Source material: peripheral blood. The receptors derive from an adult woman with Graves' ophthalmopathy.

This clonotype came up many times. V is TRBV2 and J is TRBJ2-7, with 9 bases lining up with TRBD1. V shed 7 bases, J shed 2 bases, and the junction held 9 bases outside the gene matches. Germline V gives CDR1 SNHLY, CDR2 FYNNEI. The CDR3 is 15 amino acids. The CDR3, as DNA: TGTGCCAGCATTAATACCGGGACAGGGACCTACGAGCAGTACTTC. This codes for CASINTGTGTYEQYF.

This clonotype has a handful of counts. The chain recombines TRBV12-3 or TRBV12-4 with TRBJ2-7; D gene unclear. The CDR3 contains 11 residues. The germline V and J ends were trimmed by 2 bases and 5 bases, with 4 bases remaining between them. DNA for the CDR3: TGTGCCAGCAGTTTATCGCACGAGCAGTACTTC. The encoded protein is CASSLSHEQYF.

The J gene is TRBJ2-2, the V gene TRBV7-9, with TRBD1 matching 7 bases. Germline lookup yields CDR1 SEHNR and CDR2 FQNEAQ (reference sequence). The CDR3 spans 13 residues. The trim removed 6 bases at V and 6 bases at J, leaving 4 bases unmatched. The CDR3 DNA follows: TGTGCCAGCAGACCGACAGGGCCCGGGGAGCTGTTTTTT. This codes for CASRPTGPGELFF.

V is TRBV10-3 and J is TRBJ1-4; 11 positions match TRBD1. The length of the CDR3 is 15 residues. V dropped 3 bases and J dropped 8; count of bases not matched to a gene: 5. Germline V gene data show CDR1 as ENHRY and CDR2 as SYGVKD. The CDR3 region is CAISERDRGGEKLFF. The CDR3 bases are TGTGCCATCAGTGAAAGGGACAGGGGGGGAGAAAAACTGTTTTTT.

This clonotype was recorded many times. The gene calls are TRBV20-1 and TRBJ2-7; TRBD2 matches at 12 bases. V lost 1 base, J lost 7 bases, and 5 bases stayed unmatched. The CDR3 consists of 14 residues. Germline values: CDR1 DFQATT, CDR2 SNEGSKA (reference sequence). In DNA form, the CDR3 reads TGCAGTGCTAGAGGCGGGCTAGCGGGGGGGGAGCAGTACTTC. Translation gives CSARGGLAGGEQYF.

This clonotype is medium-sized in the sample. This chain joins TRBV29-1 and TRBJ2-7; 7 nucleotides align to TRBD2. The length of the CDR3 is 13 residues. Germline-derived CDR1 and CDR2 are SQVTM and ANQGSEA. V lost 4 bases and J lost 0; bases outside the gene matches: 3. The CDR3 region has the DNA TGCAGCGTTGCTACTAGCGCCTCCTACGAGCAGTACTTC. Translated: CSVATSASYEQYF.

The chain has TRBV2 and TRBJ1-1; no clear D. The CDR3 has 11 residues. V lost 4 bases, J lost 7 bases, and 7 bases lay in between. CDR1 is SNHLY, CDR2 FYNNEI, per germline. CDR3: CASSADGEAFF. The CDR3 bases are TGTGCCAGCAGTGCGGACGGTGAAGCTTTCTTT.

This clonotype has a handful of counts. The gene calls are TRBV6-5 and TRBJ2-1; 7 positions match TRBD1. This CDR3 spans 14 amino acids. CDR1 is MNHEY, CDR2 SVGAGI, per germline. The V and J ends lost 6 bases and 4 bases, in that order; junction bases with no gene match: 6. CDR3 amino acids: CASSFRQGYNEQFF. In DNA form, the CDR3 reads TGTGCCAGCAGCTTCCGACAGGGTTACAATGAGCAGTTCTTC.

This clonotype was found many times. The chain carries TRBV7-9 and TRBJ2-1; possibly TRBD2 for D (5 bases). Trimming pared 5 bases from V and 0 bases from J, leaving 11 bases between. Germline CDR1 SEHNR, CDR2 FQNEAQ (reference sequence). The CDR3 is 15 residues long. CDR3 amino acids: CASSISVSSYNEQFF. As DNA, the CDR3 is TGTGCCAGCAGCATTAGCGTGAGCTCCTACAATGAGCAGTTCTTC. The full variable domain, in which reference TRBV7-9 and TRBJ2-1 provide the parts outside the CDR3, is DTGVSQNPRHKITKRGQNVTFRCDPISEHNRLYWYRQTLGQGPEFLTYFQNEAQLEKSRLLSDRFSAERPKGSFSTLEIQRTEQGDSAMYLCASSISVSSYNEQFFGPGTRLTVL.

This clonotype was detected many times. The chain is built from TRBV7-2 and TRBJ1-3; D is undetermined. This CDR3 is 15 amino acids long. Germline V gene sequence: CDR1 SGHTA, CDR2 FQGNSA. Between the trimmed V and J ends, which lost 5 bases and 0 bases, there was a span of 11 bases. CDR3 coding DNA: TGTGCCAGCAGCCAACTGGCTCTCTCTGGAAACACCATATATTTT. Translated: CASSQLALSGNTIYF. Full variable domain (rest looked up from reference TRBV7-2 and TRBJ1-3): GAGVSQSPSNKVTEKGKDVELRCDPISGHTALYWYRQSLGQGLEFLIYFQGNSAPDKSGLPSDRFSAERTGGSVSTLTIQRTQQEDSAVYLCASSQLALSGNTIYFGEGSWLTVV.

This clonotype was observed many times. Here the CDR3 DNA reads TGCGCCAGCAGCCAGCGTATAAGCTCTGGAAACACCATATATTTT. Protein: CASSQRISSGNTIYF. The V and J genes are TRBV4-3 and TRBJ1-3; D is uncertain. Per the germline V gene, CDR1 is LGHNA and CDR2 is YSLEER. V was clipped by 3 bases and J by 0 bases, with 9 bases between them. The CDR3 extends over 15 amino acids.

Concerning this clonotype itself: The conserved closing phenylalanine or tryptophan is absent in this CDR3, likely reflecting a read error. The V gene is TRBV7-2, the J gene TRBJ2-3; D not certain. This CDR3 has 12 amino acids. Germline CDR1 SGHTA, CDR2 FQGNSA. CDR3 sequence reads: CAISPAADTQYY. CDR3 in DNA: TGTGCCATCAGCCCCGCGGCAGATACGCAGTATTAT.

The gene calls are TRBV6-5 and TRBJ2-5, with D possibly TRBD1 on 6 matching bases. Germline assignment: CDR1 MNHEY and CDR2 SVGAGI. The CDR3 runs to 13 residues. The V gene lost 5 bases and the J gene lost 9 bases, with 16 bases spanning the gap. CDR3 bases: TGTGCCAGCAGTCGGGACACGGGAAGGGCCCAGTACTTC. It is translated as CASSRDTGRAQYF.

In its sample, this clonotype was seen many times. CDR3 nucleotides: TGTGCCAGCAGCCAGGGGGGCGCGGTCTATGGCTACACCTTC. This codes for CASSQGGAVYGYTF. The chain is built from TRBV4-2 and TRBJ1-2; D may be TRBD1 (6 bases). The CDR3 is 14 amino acids. Between the trimmed V and J ends, which lost 3 bases and 4 bases, there was a span of 12 bases. Per germline, CDR1 LGHNA and CDR2 YNFKEQ.

Worth noting for this clonotype: This may stem from a read error, because a much larger clone lies one nucleotide away. The chain recombines TRBV10-3 with TRBJ2-1; 7 bases are a match to TRBD1. With 5 bases clipped from V and 6 bases from J, the junction kept 10 bases outside the gene matches. The CDR3 has 15 residues. CDR1 and CDR2 (germline): ENHRY, SYGVKD. The CDR3 spells CAISFLGGEINEQFF. The CDR3 DNA is TGTGCCATCAGTTTTCTAGGGGGCGAAATCAATGAGCAGTTCTTC.

About this clonotype: The junction differs from germline at one of its ends, possibly a read error. The rearrangement links TRBV29-1 to TRBJ2-2; the D call may be TRBD1 or TRBD2 (6 bases each). Germline V CDR1 and CDR2: SQVTM, ANQGSEA. The CDR3 is 15 amino acids. CDR3 sequence: CSVRPLQGGYDEQFF. The CDR3 bases are TGCAGCGTCCGACCCTTACAGGGAGGATACGATGAGCAGTTTTTT.

This clonotype was recorded at least ten times. This rearrangement joins TRBV28 to TRBJ2-3; 8 bases are shared with TRBD1. This CDR3 has 15 amino acids. Germline assignment: CDR1 MDHEN and CDR2 SYDVKM. V was pared by 4 bases and J by 3 bases, with 6 bases of the junction left unmatched. The CDR3 sequence is CASSSGQGATDTQYF. The CDR3 coding sequence is TGTGCCAGCAGTTCAGGACAGGGAGCGACAGATACGCAGTATTTT.

The chain links TRBV20-1 to TRBJ1-2; 7 nucleotides match TRBD1. Germline-derived CDR1 and CDR2 are DFQATT and SNEGSKA (reference sequence). The CDR3 loop spans 14 amino acids. Unmatched junction bases numbered 7, after V lost 3 bases and J lost 3 bases. This CDR3 reads CSARVGTGDYGYTF. The CDR3 nucleotides read TGCAGTGCTAGGGTGGGTACAGGGGACTATGGCTACACCTTC.

The rearrangement links TRBV19 to TRBJ1-5; D not certain. Germline values: CDR1 LNHDA, CDR2 SQIVND (reference sequence). The CDR3 has 16 residues. V was cut by 5 bases and J by 0 bases, with 14 bases left in between. The CDR3 sequence is CASSRIASYSNQPQHF. DNA for the CDR3: TGTGCCAGTAGTCGTATCGCATCCTATAGCAATCAGCCCCAGCATTTT.